The clone carrying this T cell receptor (beta chain) was seen many times. Antigen unknown. The TCR beta CDR3 regions underwent amplification using RNA transcripts as the source. Carried out on the TCR CDR3, a first-round RT-PCR used the HTBI primer set. TCRdb reanalysed the multiplex PCR reads using MiXCR and keeps one entry per CDR3 protein. The sample has more than 150,000 distinct CDR3 sequences, over 15% seen once. This record comes from a study of T cells in Graves' hyperthyroidism and ophthalmopathy. Uncontrolled infection, other autoimmune disease, pregnancy and lactation each barred patients from inclusion. Fresh peripheral blood, under 13 ml, was the source of the PBMCs. The CDR3 is made up of 13 amino acids. Trimming took off 10 bases at V and 0 bases at J, with 12 bases between the two ends. CDR1 ENHRY and CDR2 SYGVKD come from the germline V gene. Study-level results: Most thyroid-expanded clonotypes above 0.001 were also found in blood.

This clonotype was obtained from a woman aged 50 to 60 with Graves' hyperthyroidism. Source material: blood. V and J are TRBV10-3 and TRBJ1-2, with no clear D. The CDR3 here is CATGKDSNYGYTF. The CDR3 DNA is TGTGCCACTGGGAAGGATTCTAACTATGGCTACACCTTC.